This T cell receptor (beta chain) emerged from a study of blood T cells in healthy people across ages. Investigators took roughly 9.5 milliliters of peripheral blood from every donor. Isolation recovered at least 7 million PBMCs from every sample. Study-level results: Unsorted PBMC input precluded a conclusive naive versus antigen-experienced comparison.

Note on this clonotype: The antigen is undetermined.

It was with a sample-barcoded 5' primer and a J-beta primer mix that a second PCR of roughly 6 to 12 cycles was run. Every single cDNA molecule received a tag from a template-switch adaptor with 12 random nucleotides. TCRdb ran MiXCR on the 5' RACE reads and lists one entry per CDR3 protein. The sample records 660,000 or so distinct CDR3 sequences, roughly three fifths being singletons. Sample: blood. The receptor was derived from a man aged 60 to 75 in good health.

CDR3 nucleotides: TGCGCCACCCAAAATGGGGGAACCGGGGAGCTGTTTTTT. It yields the protein CATQNGGTGELFF. V and J are TRBV10-1 and TRBJ2-2; D is tentatively TRBD1 or TRBD2 (5 bases each). Per germline, CDR1 WNHNN and CDR2 SYGVQD (reference sequence). Trimming pared 10 bases from V and 5 bases from J, leaving 14 bases between. The CDR3 runs to 13 residues.